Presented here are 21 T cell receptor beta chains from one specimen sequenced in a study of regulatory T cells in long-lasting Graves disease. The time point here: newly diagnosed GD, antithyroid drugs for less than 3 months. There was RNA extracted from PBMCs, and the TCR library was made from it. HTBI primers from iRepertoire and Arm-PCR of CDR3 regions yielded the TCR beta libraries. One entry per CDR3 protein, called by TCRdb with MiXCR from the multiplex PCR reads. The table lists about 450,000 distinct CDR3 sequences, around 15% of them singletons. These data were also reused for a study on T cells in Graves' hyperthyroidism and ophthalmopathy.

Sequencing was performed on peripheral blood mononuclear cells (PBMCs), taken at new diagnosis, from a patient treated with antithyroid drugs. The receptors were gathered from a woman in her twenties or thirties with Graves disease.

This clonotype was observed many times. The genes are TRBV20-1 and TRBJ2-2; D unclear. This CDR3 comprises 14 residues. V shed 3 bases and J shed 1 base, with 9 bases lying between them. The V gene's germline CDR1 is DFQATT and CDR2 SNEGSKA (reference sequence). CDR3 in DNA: TGCAGTGCTAGGCCGGACGGGAACACCGGGGAGCTGTTTTTT. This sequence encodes CSARPDGNTGELFF.

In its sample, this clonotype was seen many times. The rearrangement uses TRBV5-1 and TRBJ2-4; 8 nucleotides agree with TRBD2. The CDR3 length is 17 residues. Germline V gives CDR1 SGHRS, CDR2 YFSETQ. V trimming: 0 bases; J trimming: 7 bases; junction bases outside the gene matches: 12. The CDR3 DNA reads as TGCGCCAGCAGCTTGGATTCGGCGGGAGGTGGGGGGAACATTCAGTACTTC. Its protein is CASSLDSAGGGGNIQYF.

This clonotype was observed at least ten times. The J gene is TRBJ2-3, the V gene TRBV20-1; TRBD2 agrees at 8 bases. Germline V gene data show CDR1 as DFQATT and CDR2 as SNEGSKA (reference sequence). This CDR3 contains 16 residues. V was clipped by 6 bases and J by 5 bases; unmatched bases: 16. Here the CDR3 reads CSAPSISGISVDTQYF. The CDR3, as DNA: TGCAGTGCACCTTCAATTAGCGGGATATCGGTAGATACGCAGTATTTT.

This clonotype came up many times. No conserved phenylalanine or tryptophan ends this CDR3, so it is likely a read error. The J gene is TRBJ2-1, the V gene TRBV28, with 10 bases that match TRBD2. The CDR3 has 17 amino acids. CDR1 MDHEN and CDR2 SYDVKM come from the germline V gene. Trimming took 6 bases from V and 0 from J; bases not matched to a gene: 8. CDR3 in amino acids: CASSQNGLAVSYNEQFL. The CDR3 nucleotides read TGTGCCAGCAGCCAGAATGGACTAGCGGTCTCCTACAATGAGCAGTTCCTC.

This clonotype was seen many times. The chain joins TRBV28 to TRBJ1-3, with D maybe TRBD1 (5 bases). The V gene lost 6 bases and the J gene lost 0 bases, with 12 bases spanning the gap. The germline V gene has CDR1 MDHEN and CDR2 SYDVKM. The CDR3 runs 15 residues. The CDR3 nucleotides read TGTGCCAGCAGCAGAAACGGGGGCTCTGGAAACACCATATATTTT. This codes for CASSRNGGSGNTIYF.

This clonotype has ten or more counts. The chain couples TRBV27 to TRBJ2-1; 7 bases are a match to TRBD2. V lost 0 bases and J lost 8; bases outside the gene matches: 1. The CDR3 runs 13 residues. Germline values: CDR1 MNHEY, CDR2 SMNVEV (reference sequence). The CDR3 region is CASSLSGGDEQFF. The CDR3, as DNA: TGTGCCAGCAGTTTATCGGGGGGGGATGAGCAGTTCTTC.

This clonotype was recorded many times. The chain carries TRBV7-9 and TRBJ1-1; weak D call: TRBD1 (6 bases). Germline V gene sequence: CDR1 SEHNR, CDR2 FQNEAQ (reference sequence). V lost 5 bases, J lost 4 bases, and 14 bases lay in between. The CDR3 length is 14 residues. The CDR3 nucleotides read TGTGCCAGCAGCCGGCGGCAGGGGTCCACTGAAGCTTTCTTT. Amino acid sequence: CASSRRQGSTEAFF.

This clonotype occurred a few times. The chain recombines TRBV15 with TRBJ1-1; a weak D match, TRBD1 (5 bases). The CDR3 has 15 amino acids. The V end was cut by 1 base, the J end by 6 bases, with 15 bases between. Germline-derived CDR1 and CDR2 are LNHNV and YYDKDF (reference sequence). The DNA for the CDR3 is TGTGCCACCAGCAGAGGACAGAGGGCTAGGTCTGAAGCTTTCTTT. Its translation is CATSRGQRARSEAFF.

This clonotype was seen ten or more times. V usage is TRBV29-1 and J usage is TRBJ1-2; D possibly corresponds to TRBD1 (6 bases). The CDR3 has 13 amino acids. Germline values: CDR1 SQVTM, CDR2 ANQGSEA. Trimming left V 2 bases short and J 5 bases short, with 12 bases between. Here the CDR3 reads CSVEFRGKYGYTF. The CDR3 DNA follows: TGCAGCGTTGAATTCAGGGGAAAATATGGCTACACCTTC. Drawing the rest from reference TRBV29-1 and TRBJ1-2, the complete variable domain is SAVISQKPSRDICQRGTSLTIQCQVDSQVTMMFWYRQQPGQSLTLIATANQGSEATYESGFVIDKFPISRPNLTFSTLTVSNMSPEDSSIYLCSVEFRGKYGYTFGSGTRLTVV.

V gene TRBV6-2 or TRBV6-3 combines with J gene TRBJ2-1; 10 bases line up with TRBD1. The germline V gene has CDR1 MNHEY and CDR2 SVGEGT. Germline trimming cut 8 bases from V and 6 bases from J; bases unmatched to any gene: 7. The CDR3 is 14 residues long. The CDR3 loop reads CASGTGAASNEQFF. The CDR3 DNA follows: TGTGCCAGCGGGACAGGGGCGGCCTCCAATGAGCAGTTCTTC.

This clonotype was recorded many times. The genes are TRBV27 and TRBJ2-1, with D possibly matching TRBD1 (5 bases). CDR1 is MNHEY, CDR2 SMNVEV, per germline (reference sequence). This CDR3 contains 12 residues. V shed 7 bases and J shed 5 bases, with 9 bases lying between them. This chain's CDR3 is CASKTADNEQFF. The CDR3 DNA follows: TGTGCCAGCAAGACAGCAGACAATGAGCAGTTCTTC.

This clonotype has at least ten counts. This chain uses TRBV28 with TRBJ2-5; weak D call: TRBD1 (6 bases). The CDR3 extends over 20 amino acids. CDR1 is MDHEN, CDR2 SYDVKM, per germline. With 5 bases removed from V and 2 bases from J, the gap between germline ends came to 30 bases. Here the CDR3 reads CASSGDGPANGQFRQETQYF. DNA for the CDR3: TGTGCCAGCAGTGGCGACGGCCCTGCGAACGGACAGTTTCGGCAAGAGACCCAGTACTTC.

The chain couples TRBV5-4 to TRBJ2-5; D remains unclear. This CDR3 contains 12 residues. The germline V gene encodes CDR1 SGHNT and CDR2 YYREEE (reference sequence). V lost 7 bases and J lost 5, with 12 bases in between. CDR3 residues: CASGPIGETQYF. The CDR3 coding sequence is TGTGCCAGCGGGCCGATCGGGGAGACCCAGTACTTC.

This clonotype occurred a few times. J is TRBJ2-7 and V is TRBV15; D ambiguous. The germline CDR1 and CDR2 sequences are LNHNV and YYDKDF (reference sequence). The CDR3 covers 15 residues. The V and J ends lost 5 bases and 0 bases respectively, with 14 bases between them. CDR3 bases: TGTGCCACCAGCGACGGAGCTGCGAGCTCCTACGAGCAGTACTTC. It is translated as CATSDGAASSYEQYF.

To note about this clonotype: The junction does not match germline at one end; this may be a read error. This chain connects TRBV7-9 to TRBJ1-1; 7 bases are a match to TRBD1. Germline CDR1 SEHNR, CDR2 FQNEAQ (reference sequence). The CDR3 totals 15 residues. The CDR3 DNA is TGCGCCAGCAGCTTGATGACAGGGTATGACACTGAAGCTTTCTTT. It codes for CASSLMTGYDTEAFF.

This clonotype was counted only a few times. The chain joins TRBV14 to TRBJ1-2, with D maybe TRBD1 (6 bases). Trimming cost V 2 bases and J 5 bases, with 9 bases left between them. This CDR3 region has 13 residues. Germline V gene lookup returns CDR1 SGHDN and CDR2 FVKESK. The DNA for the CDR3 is TGTGCCAGCAGCCAAACACAGGGTTATGGCTACACCTTC. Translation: CASSQTQGYGYTF.

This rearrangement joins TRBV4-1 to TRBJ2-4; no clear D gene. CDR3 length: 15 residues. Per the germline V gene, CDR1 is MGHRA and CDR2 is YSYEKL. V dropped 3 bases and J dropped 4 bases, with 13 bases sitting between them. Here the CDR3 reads CASSQPRIGKNIQYF. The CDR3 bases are TGCGCCAGCAGCCAGCCCCGGATAGGGAAAAACATTCAGTACTTC.

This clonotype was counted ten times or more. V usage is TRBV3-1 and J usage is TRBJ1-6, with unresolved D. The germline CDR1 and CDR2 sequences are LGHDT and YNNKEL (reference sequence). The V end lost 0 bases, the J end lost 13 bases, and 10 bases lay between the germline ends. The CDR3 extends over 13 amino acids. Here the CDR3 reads CASSQEPTPPLHF. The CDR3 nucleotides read TGTGCCAGCAGCCAAGAACCAACCCCGCCCCTCCACTTT.

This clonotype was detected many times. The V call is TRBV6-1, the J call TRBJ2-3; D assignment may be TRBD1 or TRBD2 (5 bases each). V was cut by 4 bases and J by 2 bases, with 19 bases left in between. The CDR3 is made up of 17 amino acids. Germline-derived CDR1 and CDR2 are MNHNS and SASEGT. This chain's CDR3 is CASSVEERTSFTDTQYF. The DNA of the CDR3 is TGTGCCAGCAGTGTAGAGGAGCGGACAAGCTTCACAGATACGCAGTATTTT.

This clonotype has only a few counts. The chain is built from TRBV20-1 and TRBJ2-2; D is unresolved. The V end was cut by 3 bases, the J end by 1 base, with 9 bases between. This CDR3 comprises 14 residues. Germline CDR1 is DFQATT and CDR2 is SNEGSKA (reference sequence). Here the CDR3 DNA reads TGCAGTGCTAGTCGGCTCCTGAACACCGGGGAGCTGTTTTTT. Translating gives CSASRLLNTGELFF.

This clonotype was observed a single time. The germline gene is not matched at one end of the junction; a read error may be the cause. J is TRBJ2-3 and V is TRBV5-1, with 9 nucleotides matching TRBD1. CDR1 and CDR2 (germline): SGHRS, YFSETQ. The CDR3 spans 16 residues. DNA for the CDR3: TGTGCCAGCAGCCCACCGGGGGGACAGGGAGTTGGTACGCAGTATTTT. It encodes CASSPPGGQGVGTQYF.